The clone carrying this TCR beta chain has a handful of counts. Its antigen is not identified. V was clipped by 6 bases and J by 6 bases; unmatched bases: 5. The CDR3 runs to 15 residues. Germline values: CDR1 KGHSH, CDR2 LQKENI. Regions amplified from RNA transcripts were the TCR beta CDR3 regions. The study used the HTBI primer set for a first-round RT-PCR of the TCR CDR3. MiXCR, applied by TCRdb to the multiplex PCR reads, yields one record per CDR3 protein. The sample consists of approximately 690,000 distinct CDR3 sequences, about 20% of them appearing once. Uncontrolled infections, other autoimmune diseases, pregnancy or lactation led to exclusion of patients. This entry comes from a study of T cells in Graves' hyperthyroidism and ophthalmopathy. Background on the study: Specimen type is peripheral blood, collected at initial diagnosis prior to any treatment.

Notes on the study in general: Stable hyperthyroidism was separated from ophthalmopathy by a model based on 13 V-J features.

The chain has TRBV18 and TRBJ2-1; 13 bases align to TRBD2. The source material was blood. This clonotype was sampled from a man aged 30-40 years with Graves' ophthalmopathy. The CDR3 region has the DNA TGTGCCAGCTCTCCGGGACTAGCGGGGCTCAATGAGCAGTTCTTC. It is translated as CASSPGLAGLNEQFF.